These 24 T cell receptor beta chains originate from one sample sequenced in a study of blood T cell repertoires in COVID-19. Libraries were prepared by immunoSEQ multiplex PCR; TCRdb keeps only in-frame clonotypes and omits some of them. The top ten hold approximately 11% of the sample, which has about 85,000 clones, approximately 79% seen once. What was sequenced was peripheral blood. Receptors originate from a man aged 65 to 85 with acute or convalescent COVID-19.

The rearrangement links TRBV27 to TRBJ2-3; 15 bases map to TRBD2. The germline gives CDR1 MNHEY, CDR2 SMNVEV (reference sequence). The length of the CDR3 is 18 residues. Trimming took 5 bases from V and 5 from J; bases not matched to a gene: 11. The CDR3 bases are TGTGCCAGCAGTCCACTACGGACTAGCGGGGGGGCTGGAGATACGCAGTATTTT. This encodes CASSPLRTSGGAGDTQYF.

This clone was observed a handful of times. Here the CDR3 DNA reads TGTGCCAGCAGCATAAAGTTGAGTCAGGGGCGGTATGGCTACACCTTC. This codes for CASSIKLSQGRYGYTF. V is TRBV21-1 and J is TRBJ1-2; TRBD1 is taken as the D call from the table, unchecked against the DNA. TRBV21-1 is a pseudogene segment. The CDR3 has 16 residues.

This clone was recorded at least ten times. This chain uses TRBV10-1 with TRBJ2-5; 10 bases agree with TRBD2. The CDR3 contains 16 residues. Germline V gives CDR1 WNHNN, CDR2 SYGVQD (reference sequence). J gave up 2 bases and V 3 bases, and 6 bases lay outside the gene matches. The CDR3 DNA is TGCGCCAGCAGTGAACGGGTAGCGGGGGGTCAAGAGACCCAGTACTTC. As protein: CASSERVAGGQETQYF.

The chain couples TRBV5-1 to TRBJ2-6, with 10 bases identical to TRBD1. Trimming took 7 bases from V and 2 from J; bases not matched to a gene: 12. This CDR3 is 18 amino acids long. CDR1 is SGHRS and CDR2 is YFSETQ in the germline V gene. CDR3 bases: TGCGCCAGCTGGGACAGGGGAGTCTTTATAGCTGGGGCCAACGTCCTGACTTTC. Amino acid sequence: CASWDRGVFIAGANVLTF.

V is TRBV10-1 and J is TRBJ1-4, with 9 bases that match TRBD1. J gave up 8 bases and V 0 bases, and 4 bases lay outside the gene matches. The germline V gene encodes CDR1 WNHNN and CDR2 SYGVQD (reference sequence). CDR3 length equals 15 residues. This chain's CDR3 is CASSESRQGGEKLFF. The CDR3 coding sequence is TGCGCCAGCAGTGAGTCTAGACAGGGGGGCGAAAAACTGTTTTTT.

The chain couples TRBV19 to TRBJ2-7, with unresolved D. Looked up from germline, CDR1 is LNHDA and CDR2 is SQIVND (reference sequence). There are 14 residues in the CDR3. Trimming removed 6 bases at V and 6 bases at J, with 18 bases between. As DNA, the CDR3 is TGTGCCAGTAGCCCTAATTCGGGTATAGGCGAGCAGTACTTC. This encodes CASSPNSGIGEQYF.

Only a few counts were recorded for this clone. The chain couples TRBV7-2 to TRBJ1-5; D gene ambiguous. The V end was cut by 2 bases, the J end by 8 bases, with 10 bases between. This CDR3 contains 13 residues. Germline V gene data show CDR1 as SGHTA and CDR2 as FQGNSA. The chain's CDR3 is CASSLSRDKPQHF. CDR3 DNA sequence: TGTGCCAGCAGCTTAAGCCGTGATAAGCCCCAGCATTTT.

The J gene is TRBJ1-2, the V gene TRBV6-5; TRBD1 agrees at 12 bases. V shed 5 bases and J 3 bases; nucleotides not matched to a gene: 4. Germline V gene data show CDR1 as MNHEY and CDR2 as SVGAGI. This CDR3 comprises 15 residues. The CDR3: CASSRGTGGDYGYTF. The CDR3 bases are TGTGCCAGCAGTCGGGGGACAGGGGGCGACTATGGCTACACCTTC.

The rearrangement links TRBV5-1 to TRBJ1-1, with D unresolved. Trimming took 0 bases from V and 1 from J, leaving 7 bases between them. The CDR3 spans 14 residues. Germline V gene lookup returns CDR1 SGHRS and CDR2 YFSETQ. CDR3: CASSLDVGNTEAFF. As DNA, the CDR3 is TGCGCCAGCAGCTTGGATGTCGGGAACACTGAAGCTTTCTTT.

This sequence joins TRBV5-1 and TRBJ2-2, with D possibly TRBD2 on 7 matching bases. The germline V gene encodes CDR1 SGHRS and CDR2 YFSETQ. The CDR3 runs to 15 residues. V gave up 2 bases and J gave up 4 bases, with 12 bases separating them. The chain's CDR3 is CASSLLGGPTGELFF. DNA for the CDR3: TGCGCCAGCAGCTTACTCGGGGGGCCCACCGGGGAGCTGTTTTTT.

The chain is built from TRBV15 and TRBJ2-2; 10 bases map to TRBD1. Germline V gene data show CDR1 as LNHNV and CDR2 as YYDKDF (reference sequence). With V trimmed by 3 bases and J by 5 bases, 3 bases remained unmatched. CDR3 length: 15 amino acids. In DNA, the CDR3 is TGTGCCACCAGCAGGACAGGGGGCTCTACCGGGGAGCTGTTTTTT. It translates to CATSRTGGSTGELFF.

The chain combines TRBV5-1 with TRBJ2-1; 14 bases fit TRBD2. Germline CDR1 SGHRS, CDR2 YFSETQ. V gave up 2 bases and J gave up 8 bases; unmatched junction bases: 3. CDR3 length: 15 amino acids. CDR3 nucleotide sequence: TGCGCCAGCAGCTTCGGGACTAGCGGGGGCCATGAGCAGTTCTTC. Translation: CASSFGTSGGHEQFF.

This chain connects TRBV5-1 to TRBJ1-6; 9 nucleotides line up with TRBD1. The CDR3 totals 15 residues. Germline V CDR1 and CDR2: SGHRS, YFSETQ. V trimming: 0 bases; J trimming: 6 bases; junction bases outside the gene matches: 1. The CDR3 bases are TGCGCCAGCAGCTTGGGGGACAGGGCTAATTCACCCCTCCACTTT. Its protein is CASSLGDRANSPLHF.

The chain has TRBV5-1 and TRBJ2-5; tentative D call: TRBD1 (5 bases). Trimming took 0 bases from V and 5 from J, leaving 14 bases between them. The CDR3 extends over 15 amino acids. Per germline, CDR1 SGHRS and CDR2 YFSETQ. The CDR3 sequence: CASSLGGPPVETQYF. The CDR3 DNA sequence: TGCGCCAGCAGCTTGGGGGGCCCCCCGGTGGAGACCCAGTACTTC.

The chain is built from TRBV11-2 and TRBJ1-2, with D perhaps matching TRBD1 (5 bases). Germline V CDR1 and CDR2: SGHAT, FQNNGV. CDR3 length: 13 residues. V dropped 3 bases and J dropped 5 bases, with 10 bases sitting between them. The CDR3 here is CASSLGLPYGYTF. The CDR3 bases are TGTGCCAGCAGCTTGGGACTTCCATATGGCTACACCTTC. Full variable domain (remainder filled in from reference TRBV11-2 and TRBJ1-2): EAGVAQSPRYKIIEKRQSVAFWCNPISGHATLYWYQQILGQGPKLLIQFQNNGVVDDSQLPKDRFSAERLKGVDSTLKIQPAKLEDSAVYLCASSLGLPYGYTFGSGTRLTVV.

The chain combines TRBV5-1 with TRBJ1-4, with no clear D. The CDR3 length is 14 residues. Germline CDR1 SGHRS, CDR2 YFSETQ. V was clipped by 0 bases and J by 4 bases, with 7 bases between them. CDR3 coding DNA: TGCGCCAGCAGCTTGGGAGGTAATAATGAAAAACTGTTTTTT. Its translation is CASSLGGNNEKLFF.

The rearrangement joins TRBV9 to TRBJ2-3; maybe TRBD2 (5 bases). The germline V gene has CDR1 SGDLS and CDR2 YYNGEE. The CDR3 has 14 residues. Trimming left V 1 base short and J 2 bases short, with 8 bases between. CDR3 sequence: CASSVSGHTDTQYF. The CDR3, as DNA: TGTGCCAGCAGCGTAAGCGGCCACACAGATACGCAGTATTTT.

J is TRBJ2-7 and V is TRBV6-6; tentative D call: TRBD1 (5 bases). The CDR3 contains 15 residues. CDR1 MNHNY and CDR2 SVGAGI come from the germline V gene (reference sequence). Trimming removed 6 bases from V and 6 bases from J, with 21 bases in between. The CDR3 bases are TGTGCCAGCAGACCCGCAGGGTTTAAGGTGGCCGAGCAGTACTTC. Protein: CASRPAGFKVAEQYF.

The chain combines TRBV3-1 (or the pseudogene TRBV3-2) with TRBJ1-3; D gene uncertain. The V gene's germline CDR1 is LGHDT and CDR2 YNNKEL (reference sequence). V lost 0 bases and J lost 1, with 7 bases in between. The CDR3 is made up of 15 amino acids. This CDR3 reads CASSQDLGSGNTIYF. CDR3 sequence (DNA): TGTGCCAGCAGCCAAGACCTAGGTTCTGGAAACACCATATATTTT.

The rearrangement uses TRBV11-2 and TRBJ1-1, with 9 bases matching TRBD1. The CDR3 has 17 amino acids. Trimming at V came to 4 bases and at J to 5 bases, leaving 14 bases not matched to a gene. Germline CDR1 is SGHAT and CDR2 is FQNNGV. CDR3 sequence reads: CASSSFLTGTGSTEAFF. CDR3 sequence (DNA): TGTGCCAGCAGCTCCTTTCTCACCGGGACAGGGAGTACTGAAGCTTTCTTT.

The chain links TRBV14 to TRBJ2-5; D not resolved. V lost 0 bases and J lost 2, with 7 bases in between. This CDR3 comprises 14 residues. Germline CDR1 is SGHDN and CDR2 is FVKESK. CDR3 amino acids: CASSQEPVQETQYF. The DNA of the CDR3 is TGTGCCAGCAGCCAAGAGCCAGTACAAGAGACCCAGTACTTC. Drawing the rest from reference TRBV14 and TRBJ2-5, the complete variable domain is EAGVTQFPSHSVIEKGQTVTLRCDPISGHDNLYWYRRVMGKEIKFLLHFVKESKQDESGMPNNRFLAERTGGTYSTLKVQPAELEDSGVYFCASSQEPVQETQYFGPGTRLLVL.

The chain combines TRBV19 with TRBJ2-1; TRBD2 agrees at 11 bases. Germline V gene data show CDR1 as LNHDA and CDR2 as SQIVND (reference sequence). V trimming: 6 bases; J trimming: 5 bases; junction bases outside the gene matches: 3. This CDR3 has 14 amino acids. CDR3: CASRPSGGHNEQFF. DNA for the CDR3: TGTGCCAGTAGGCCTAGCGGGGGGCACAATGAGCAGTTCTTC.

The V gene is TRBV6-5, the J gene TRBJ2-4, with D possibly being TRBD1 (5 bases). V was clipped by 0 bases and J by 0 bases, with 9 bases between them. This CDR3 is 16 amino acids long. CDR1 is MNHEY, CDR2 SVGAGI, per germline. The CDR3 sequence is CASSYSETVAKNIQYF. In DNA form, the CDR3 reads TGTGCCAGCAGTTACTCCGAGACAGTAGCCAAAAACATTCAGTACTTC.

This sequence joins TRBV6-5 and TRBJ1-4, with TRBD1 as a possible D gene (5 bases). This CDR3 comprises 14 residues. V shed 7 bases and J shed 0 bases, with 9 bases lying between them. CDR1 and CDR2 (germline): MNHEY, SVGAGI. The CDR3 is CASTSTATNEKLFF. The CDR3 nucleotides read TGTGCCAGCACTTCGACAGCAACTAATGAAAAACTGTTTTTT.